These 2 T cell receptor beta chains originate from one sample sequenced in a study of cytomegalovirus exposure and HLA in healthy donors (TCRdb year 2017). The library was built by means of the immunoSEQ multiplex PCR assay. This is the immuneACCESS table as TCRdb keeps it, with only in-frame sequences that have V and J called. A part of the clones is gone; compared with another copy, unresolved V genes explain less than half, and the rest is unexplained. The sample table holds about 140,000 clones, of which around nine tenths were seen once. 8.5% to 9.5% of the sample is in the top ten clones. Sequenced: PBMCs. All receptors come from a man aged 18-30 years in good health and CMV-seropositive.

The chain uses TRBV7-6 and TRBJ2-1, with 11 positions matching TRBD1. CDR1 and CDR2 from the germline V gene are SGHVS and FNYEAQ. The junction had 8 bases not matched to a gene; V was cut back by 5 bases and J by 8 bases. This CDR3 has 15 residues. The CDR3 spells CASSLGDRGWYEQFF. In nucleotides, the CDR3 is TGTGCCAGCAGCCTAGGGGACAGGGGGTGGTATGAGCAGTTCTTC.

The chain couples TRBV29-1 to TRBJ1-6; D is perhaps TRBD1 (6 bases). Germline CDR1 SQVTM, CDR2 ANQGSEA. Between the trimmed V and J ends, which lost 6 bases and 7 bases, there was a span of 13 bases. This CDR3 has 13 residues. The CDR3 DNA sequence: TGCAGCGTACGGACAGACCCCAATTCACCCCTCCACTTT. Protein sequence: CSVRTDPNSPLHF.